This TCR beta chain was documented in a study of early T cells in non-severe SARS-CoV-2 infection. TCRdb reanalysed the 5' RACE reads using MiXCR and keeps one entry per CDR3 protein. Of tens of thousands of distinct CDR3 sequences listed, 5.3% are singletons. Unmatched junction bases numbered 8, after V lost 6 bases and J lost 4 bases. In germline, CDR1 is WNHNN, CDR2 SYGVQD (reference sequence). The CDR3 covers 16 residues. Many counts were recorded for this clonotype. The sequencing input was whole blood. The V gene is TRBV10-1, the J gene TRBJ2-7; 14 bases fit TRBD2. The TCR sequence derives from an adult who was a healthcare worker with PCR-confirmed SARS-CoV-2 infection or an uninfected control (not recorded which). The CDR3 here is CASSPSGTSGRYEQYF. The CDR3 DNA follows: TGCGCCAGCAGCCCATCGGGGACTAGCGGGAGATACGAGCAGTACTTC.